The 6 T cell receptor beta chains presented below share a single source sample, sequenced in a study of cytomegalovirus exposure and HLA in healthy donors. The PCR ran on 60 Vbeta and 13 Jbeta primers. TCRdb's copy holds only in-frame clones and misses some; the assay was immunoSEQ multiplex PCR. This sample yields 100,000 to 150,000 clones, of which about four fifths are seen a single time; around 3.5% belongs to the top ten. Sequences were obtained from PBMCs. The receptors stem from a woman aged 40-49 years in good health and CMV-seropositive.

On this clone itself: Its ends do not fully match the called genes, so a read error is possible. The chain carries TRBV27 and TRBJ2-1; perhaps TRBD2 as D (5 bases). CDR3 length: 13 amino acids. Germline CDR1 is MNHEY and CDR2 is SMNVEV (reference sequence). CDR3 DNA: TGTGCCGGCAGTTTAGACTACCACAATGAGCAGTTCTTC. Its translation: CAGSLDYHNEQFF.

This clone occurred once. The chain is built from TRBV6-1 and TRBJ2-2; 8 positions agree with TRBD2. The CDR3 contains 15 residues. The V gene's germline CDR1 is MNHNS and CDR2 SASEGT. V lost 5 bases to trimming and J lost 5 bases; unmatched junction nucleotides: 7. For the CDR3, the DNA is TGTGCCAGCAGTTGGGGGGCTAGCGGGACCGGGGAGCTGTTTTTT. This codes for CASSWGASGTGELFF.

The V call is TRBV19, the J call TRBJ2-7, with a weak D call TRBD2 (6 bases). The ends were cut back, 6 bases at V and 3 bases at J, with 15 bases in the middle. Germline V gene lookup returns CDR1 LNHDA and CDR2 SQIVND (reference sequence). The CDR3 covers 14 residues. CDR3 nucleotide sequence: TGTGCCAGTAGCCCCGGGACTCTGATCTACGAGCAGTACTTC. Residues: CASSPGTLIYEQYF.

This clone was seen only a few times. This chain uses TRBV6-1 with TRBJ2-5; TRBD1 aligns across 9 bases. CDR1 and CDR2 (germline): MNHNS, SASEGT. The CDR3 covers 18 residues. V dropped 2 bases and J dropped 5; count of bases not matched to a gene: 15. The CDR3 loop reads CASSEIFAGTGRRETQYF. As DNA, the CDR3 is TGTGCCAGCAGTGAAATTTTCGCTGGGACAGGGAGGCGGGAGACCCAGTACTTC.

This rearrangement joins TRBV19 to TRBJ2-7, with 12 positions matching TRBD2. From germline, CDR1 is LNHDA and CDR2 SQIVND (reference sequence). V trimming: 9 bases; J trimming: 7 bases; junction bases outside the gene matches: 7. The CDR3 loop spans 13 amino acids. This chain's CDR3 is CASRLAGEREQYF. The CDR3 DNA sequence: TGTGCCAGCCGACTAGCGGGAGAACGGGAGCAGTACTTC. The full variable domain, its missing parts supplied by reference TRBV19 and TRBJ2-7, is DGGITQSPKYLFRKEGQNVTLSCEQNLNHDAMYWYRQDPGQGLRLIYYSQIVNDFQKGDIAEGYSVSREKKESFPLTVTSAQKNPTAFYLCASRLAGEREQYFGPGTRLTVT.

The chain couples TRBV11-2 to TRBJ1-1; weak D call: TRBD1 (6 bases). From germline, CDR1 is SGHAT and CDR2 FQNNGV. The length of the CDR3 is 14 residues. V was trimmed by 5 bases and J by 1 base, leaving 11 bases between them. As DNA, the CDR3 is TGTGCCAGCAGCCAACCAGGGGCGAACACTGAAGCTTTCTTT. Translation gives CASSQPGANTEAFF.